These 30 T cell receptor beta chains originate from one sample sequenced in a study of blood T cell repertoires in COVID-19. The table came from immunoSEQ multiplex PCR; TCRdb's copy has only in-frame clones and leaves some out. The sample holds about 74,000 clones, 84% seen once. Sample: peripheral blood. The source is a man in his 70s with acute or convalescent COVID-19.

Remarks on this clone: Since the CDR3 does not end with the conserved phenylalanine or tryptophan, this likely comes from a read error. The DNA is omitted, as the CDR3 cannot be located on it reliably, and the CDR3 follows TCRdb's listing. J is TRBJ1-2 and V is TRBV7-2. The CDR3 is 13 residues long, ends included. The germline gives CDR1 SGHTA, CDR2 FQGNSA. CDR3: CASSPTGVGGLHY.

The rearrangement uses TRBV4-1 and TRBJ1-4, with 7 bases fitting TRBD1. Germline V lookup: CDR1 MGHRA, CDR2 YSYEKL. The CDR3 consists of 15 residues. J gave up 7 bases and V 0 bases, and 5 bases lay outside the gene matches. The CDR3 spells CASSQDVGQAEKLFF. In DNA form, the CDR3 reads TGCGCCAGCAGCCAAGATGTAGGACAGGCTGAAAAACTGTTTTTT.

This chain joins TRBV18 and TRBJ1-2; D might be TRBD1 (6 bases). In germline, CDR1 is KGHSH, CDR2 LQKENI. Trimming removed 3 bases at V and 6 bases at J, with 11 bases between. This CDR3 contains 13 residues. For the CDR3, the DNA is TGTGCCAGCTCACCCCGGACAGAGGATGGCTACACCTTC. This codes for CASSPRTEDGYTF.

CDR3 sequence reads: CASSLGQGFGETQYF. The CDR3 DNA follows: TGTGCCAGCAGTTTGGGCCAGGGTTTTGGAGAGACCCAGTACTTC. This chain joins TRBV28 and TRBJ2-5; a possible D gene is TRBD1 (5 bases). Trimming stripped 3 bases from V and 4 bases from J, with 15 bases between. The length of the CDR3 is 15 residues. The germline V gene has CDR1 MDHEN and CDR2 SYDVKM.

About this clone: Germline and junction disagree at one end, which may indicate a read error. The CDR3, as DNA: TGTGCCACCAGCAGAGATGCCAGGGGCAGGCCAATGTTT. Residues: CATSRDARGRPMF. The gene calls are TRBV15 and TRBJ1-4, with a weak D call TRBD1 (6 bases). The CDR3 has 13 residues. CDR1 LNHNV and CDR2 YYDKDF come from the germline V gene (reference sequence).

The chain is built from TRBV24-1 and TRBJ2-3, with 10 bases lining up with TRBD2. CDR3 size: 15 residues. Germline lookup yields CDR1 KGHDR and CDR2 SFDVKD. V was pared by 3 bases and J by 6 bases, with 5 bases of the junction left unmatched. In DNA, the CDR3 is TGTGCCACCAGTGATGGAGCGGGGGGGGCCGATACGCAGTATTTT. It specifies CATSDGAGGADTQYF.

V usage is TRBV5-1 and J usage is TRBJ2-4, with D possibly being TRBD2 (6 bases). Germline V lookup: CDR1 SGHRS, CDR2 YFSETQ. The V gene lost 4 bases and the J gene lost 5 bases, with 19 bases spanning the gap. The CDR3 length is 16 residues. The CDR3 sequence is CASSRTPASGENIQYF. Written as DNA, the CDR3 is TGCGCCAGCAGCCGCACACCGGCCTCGGGAGAAAACATTCAGTACTTC.

The chain employs TRBV5-4 and TRBJ1-2, with 7 positions matching TRBD1. Germline V gene data show CDR1 as SGHNT and CDR2 as YYREEE (reference sequence). CDR3 length equals 15 residues. V dropped 4 bases and J dropped 3; count of bases not matched to a gene: 9. The CDR3 nucleotides read TGTGCCAGCAGCACAAACAGGGGCTCCCACTATGGCTACACCTTC. Translating gives CASSTNRGSHYGYTF.

J is TRBJ2-1 and V is TRBV11-3; 9 nucleotides match TRBD2. This CDR3 spans 14 amino acids. V was clipped by 1 base and J by 6 bases; unmatched bases: 1. CDR1 is SGHNT and CDR2 is YENEEA in the germline V gene. CDR3 in amino acids: CASSLGGGGNEQFF. CDR3 nucleotide sequence: TGTGCCAGCAGCTTAGGCGGGGGGGGCAATGAGCAGTTCTTC.

The table lists this clone with a few counts. The chain couples TRBV7-3 to TRBJ1-6; D remains ambiguous. There are 13 residues in the CDR3. In germline, CDR1 is SGHTA, CDR2 FQGTGA. The V and J ends lost 3 bases and 9 bases respectively, with 9 bases between them. The CDR3 loop is CASSLRAGSPLHF. CDR3 nucleotides: TGTGCCAGCAGCTTGAGAGCGGGTTCACCCCTCCACTTT.

The sample holds a few counts of this clone. The rearrangement links TRBV6-2 or TRBV6-3 to TRBJ1-4; D call uncertain. Germline CDR1 MNHEY, CDR2 SVGEGT. Trimming removed 0 bases from V and 6 bases from J, with 20 bases in between. CDR3 size: 18 residues. The CDR3 is CASSYSKSWTYGDEKLFF. CDR3 in DNA: TGTGCCAGCAGTTACTCGAAATCATGGACCTACGGGGATGAAAAACTGTTTTTT.

This clone showed up just a few times. The V and J genes are TRBV28 and TRBJ1-3; D perhaps matches TRBD1 (5 bases). Germline V gives CDR1 MDHEN, CDR2 SYDVKM. This CDR3 has 15 residues. The ends were cut back, 4 bases at V and 8 bases at J, with 18 bases in the middle. CDR3 DNA: TGTGCCAGCAGTTCCGGACCAAGGCAGGGATACACCATATATTTT. It codes for CASSSGPRQGYTIYF.

This sequence joins TRBV5-1 and TRBJ2-1, with 11 bases identical to TRBD1. The trim removed 3 bases at V and 10 bases at J, leaving 15 bases unmatched. CDR3 length equals 17 residues. CDR1 and CDR2 (germline): SGHRS, YFSETQ. The CDR3 loop reads CASSSDTPGQGEWEQFF. The CDR3, as DNA: TGCGCCAGCAGCTCGGACACCCCGGGACAGGGGGAATGGGAGCAGTTCTTC. The variable domain in full, completed from reference TRBV5-1 and TRBJ2-1, reads KAGVTQTPRYLIKTRGQQVTLSCSPISGHRSVSWYQQTPGQGLQFLFEYFSETQRNKGNFPGRFSGRQFSNSRSEMNVSTLELGDSALYLCASSSDTPGQGEWEQFFGPGTRLTVL.

This clone was recorded a few times. V and J are TRBV27 and TRBJ2-7, with D perhaps TRBD1 (6 bases). The V gene's germline CDR1 is MNHEY and CDR2 SMNVEV (reference sequence). This CDR3 comprises 15 residues. Trimming pared 6 bases from V and 0 bases from J, leaving 15 bases between. In DNA form, the CDR3 reads TGTGCCAGCAGCTTGTCGGGACAAGGCTCCTACGAGCAGTACTTC. This codes for CASSLSGQGSYEQYF.

This clone has a single count. V and J are TRBV7-2 and TRBJ2-1; 13 positions agree with TRBD2. Germline V gives CDR1 SGHTA, CDR2 FQGNSA. The J segment lost 6 bases and the V segment lost 5 bases, leaving 10 bases of the junction unmatched. This CDR3 is 17 amino acids long. CDR3 sequence: CASSLPTSGGRVNEQFF. The CDR3 DNA sequence: TGTGCCAGCAGCCTGCCGACTAGCGGGGGGCGGGTCAATGAGCAGTTCTTC. Full variable domain (rest looked up from reference TRBV7-2 and TRBJ2-1): GAGVSQSPSNKVTEKGKDVELRCDPISGHTALYWYRQSLGQGLEFLIYFQGNSAPDKSGLPSDRFSAERTGGSVSTLTIQRTQQEDSAVYLCASSLPTSGGRVNEQFFGPGTRLTVL.

The V call is TRBV5-1, the J call TRBJ2-2; TRBD1 agrees at 9 bases. CDR1 is SGHRS and CDR2 is YFSETQ in the germline V gene. The CDR3 totals 15 residues. V gave up 3 bases and J gave up 4 bases; unmatched junction bases: 4. CDR3 nucleotide sequence: TGCGCCAGCAGCTCCTCGACAGGGGGCACCGGGGAGCTGTTTTTT. It is translated as CASSSSTGGTGELFF.

This chain uses TRBV25-1 with TRBJ2-1; TRBD2 agrees at 16 bases. This CDR3 is built from 15 residues. Germline CDR1 reads MGHDK; CDR2 reads SYGVNS. V shed 7 bases, J shed 8 bases, and the junction held 5 bases outside the gene matches. The CDR3 region has the DNA TGTGCCAGCACCCAGGGACTAGCGGGGGGGTATGAGCAGTTCTTC. Its translation is CASTQGLAGGYEQFF.

This clone appeared once. The CDR3 loop reads CSARGGYEAFF. CDR3 nucleotide sequence: TGCAGTGCTAGGGGGGGGTATGAAGCTTTCTTT. This sequence joins TRBV20-1 and TRBJ1-1; TRBD1 is a possible D gene (5 bases). This CDR3 region has 11 residues. CDR1 is DFQATT and CDR2 is SNEGSKA in the germline V gene (reference sequence). V gave up 3 bases and J gave up 7 bases, with 9 bases separating them.

The chain recombines TRBV24-1 with TRBJ2-6; 10 nucleotides agree with TRBD1. This CDR3 spans 15 amino acids. CDR1 and CDR2 (germline): KGHDR, SFDVKD. The V segment lost 4 bases and the J segment 8 bases; nucleotides outside the gene matches: 4. The CDR3 region is CATSDPGQGTNVLTF. DNA for the CDR3: TGTGCCACCAGTGACCCGGGACAGGGGACCAACGTCCTGACTTTC.

The rearrangement uses TRBV7-9 and TRBJ2-7; D possibly corresponds to TRBD1 (5 bases). The CDR3 contains 13 residues. Per the germline V gene, CDR1 is SEHNR and CDR2 is FQNEAQ (reference sequence). With 8 bases removed from V and 3 bases from J, the gap between germline ends came to 14 bases. The CDR3 reads CASGGQGYYEQYF. The CDR3 coding sequence is TGTGCCAGCGGTGGCCAGGGATACTACGAGCAGTACTTC.

The chain couples TRBV7-3 to TRBJ2-2; D is perhaps TRBD2 (6 bases). Trimming left V 6 bases short and J 8 bases short, with 16 bases between. The CDR3 runs to 14 residues. Germline CDR1 and CDR2: SGHTA and FQGTGA. CDR3: CASSPGGRGGELFF. The CDR3 region has the DNA TGTGCCAGCAGTCCTGGAGGGCGGGGTGGGGAGCTGTTTTTT.

The V call is TRBV12-3 or TRBV12-4, the J call TRBJ1-4, with D unresolved. Trimming pared 2 bases from V and 8 bases from J, leaving 6 bases between. This CDR3 has 12 amino acids. The CDR3 DNA reads TGTGCCAGCAGTTTAAATCGGGAAAAACTGTTTTTT. Translation gives CASSLNREKLFF.

This clone is a singleton in its sample. The chain couples TRBV18 to TRBJ1-1; weak D call: TRBD1 (5 bases). There are 14 residues in the CDR3. V lost 3 bases to trimming and J lost 3 bases, with 11 bases between them. The germline V gene encodes CDR1 KGHSH and CDR2 LQKENI. The CDR3 region is CASSPFAGDTEAFF. CDR3 nucleotide sequence: TGTGCCAGCTCACCGTTCGCGGGGGACACTGAAGCTTTCTTT.

The chain carries TRBV24-1 and TRBJ2-6, with 9 positions matching TRBD1. Trimming removed 4 bases from V and 2 bases from J; junction bases left unmatched: 8. The CDR3 spans 18 residues. In germline, CDR1 is KGHDR, CDR2 SFDVKD. CDR3 DNA sequence: TGTGCCACCAGTGACCCGGGACAGGGTTATGCTGGGGCCAACGTCCTGACTTTC. Encoded protein: CATSDPGQGYAGANVLTF.

The chain couples TRBV20-1 to TRBJ1-1; D unresolved. This CDR3 has 10 residues. Germline-derived CDR1 and CDR2 are DFQATT and SNEGSKA (reference sequence). V lost 3 bases, J lost 12 bases, and 11 bases lay in between. CDR3 in DNA: TGCAGTGCTAGGGAGGGCAGAACTTTCTTT. Encoded protein: CSAREGRTFF.

Of note for this clone: This same CDR3 is encoded by further DNA sequences in the sample. The genes are TRBV18 and TRBJ2-1; 10 nucleotides agree with TRBD2. The CDR3 contains 14 residues. J gave up 6 bases and V 6 bases, and 5 bases lay outside the gene matches. Looked up from germline, CDR1 is KGHSH and CDR2 is LQKENI. The CDR3 loop reads CASSRGLASNEQFF. DNA of the CDR3: TGTGCCAGCTCCCGGGGACTAGCGAGCAATGAGCAGTTCTTC.

The chain is built from TRBV7-9 and TRBJ1-1, with 7 bases identical to TRBD1. Losses at the gene ends were 5 bases for V and 0 bases for J; bases not matched to a gene: 12. CDR1 SEHNR and CDR2 FQNEAQ come from the germline V gene (reference sequence). There are 17 residues in the CDR3. The CDR3 DNA follows: TGTGCCAGCAGCCCTCCGGAAGGGGGCTTATTGAACACTGAAGCTTTCTTT. This gives the protein CASSPPEGGLLNTEAFF.

This rearrangement joins TRBV7-7 to TRBJ2-2; D is undetermined. This CDR3 is 13 amino acids long. The germline gives CDR1 SSHAT, CDR2 FNYEAQ (reference sequence). The CDR3 coding sequence is TGTGCTAGCCAGGCCAGTAACACCGGGGAGCTGTTTTTT. The encoded protein is CASQASNTGELFF.

The chain employs TRBV3-1 (or the pseudogene TRBV3-2) and TRBJ2-1; 10 nucleotides line up with TRBD1. Trimming removed 4 bases from V and 10 bases from J; junction bases left unmatched: 7. The CDR3 contains 14 residues. Germline CDR1 is LGHDT and CDR2 is YNNKEL (reference sequence). The CDR3: CASSPGTGVREQFF. CDR3 DNA sequence: TGTGCCAGCAGCCCAGGGACAGGGGTCCGCGAGCAGTTCTTC.

This sequence joins TRBV7-9 and TRBJ2-4; D gene uncertain. The ends were cut back, 4 bases at V and 3 bases at J, with 16 bases in the middle. Germline loops: CDR1 SEHNR, CDR2 FQNEAQ (reference sequence). The CDR3 spans 16 residues. The CDR3 DNA reads TGTGCCAGCAGCTCTCACCAACTGGGCGTCAAAAACATTCAGTACTTC. This sequence encodes CASSSHQLGVKNIQYF.